A selection of T cell receptor beta chains follows, all from one sample in a study of cytomegalovirus exposure and HLA in healthy donors. Sequencing was performed with immunoSEQ multiplex PCR; in TCRdb, only in-frame clones are kept and a portion is missing. This table holds around 120,000 clones, about 75% found once. Sequencing was carried out using PBMCs. Every receptor here comes from a man aged 60-69 years in good health and CMV-seropositive. The CDR3 runs from the conserved cysteine through the conserved F or W. D genes are given only for firm matches. Only part of the rows carry a size: once, few, many, or a class if the clone is expanded.

>TRBD1|TRBV2|.|TRBJ1-1
TGTGCCAGCAGTGACCCGGGACAGGTAGAGGGGGAAGCTTTCTTT
CASSDPGQVEGEAFF
>.|TRBV30|.|TRBJ1-5
TGTGCCTGGAAAGAAAGGCAGGGGAATCAGCCCCAGCATTTT
CAWKERQGNQPQHF
>.|TRBV30|.|TRBJ1-3
TGTGCCTGGAGTGTACGTCGCAGCTCTGGAAACACCATATATTTT
CAWSVRRSSGNTIYF
>.|TRBV5-4|.|TRBJ1-5
TGTGCCAGCAGCGCAGGGGCCAATAGCAATCAGCCCCAGCATTTT
CASSAGANSNQPQHF
>.|TRBV30|.|TRBJ1-5
TGTGCCTGGAGTGCCGGAGATAATCAGCCCCAGCATTTT
CAWSAGDNQPQHF
>TRBD1|TRBV18|.|TRBJ2-1
TGTGCCAGCTCTGCGGACAGGGGTTCCTACAATGAGCAGTTCTTC
CASSADRGSYNEQFF
>.|TRBV6-1|few|TRBJ1-2
TGTGCCAGCAACGGAGCTAACTATGGCTACACCTTC
CASNGANYGYTF
>.|TRBV27|.|TRBJ2-3
TGTGCCAGCAGTTTATCGAAGGGCGGGAGCACAGATACGCAGTATTTT
CASSLSKGGSTDTQYF
>.|TRBV2|.|TRBJ1-4
TGTGCCAGCAGTGAAGCCGGGACACGTAATGAAAAACTGTTTTTT
CASSEAGTRNEKLFF
>TRBD1|TRBV9|.|TRBJ2-3
TGTGCCAGCAGCGCATGGGACAGGGGGCCAGATACGCAGTATTTT
CASSAWDRGPDTQYF
>TRBD1|TRBV9|few|TRBJ2-7
TGTGCCAGCAGCGTAGACCCCCAGGGGGTCTACGAGCAGTACTTC
CASSVDPQGVYEQYF
>.|TRBV2|.|TRBJ1-2
TGTGCCAGCAGTGGACCAGAGAGAGAGGATTTCGATGGCTACACCTTC
CASSGPEREDFDGYTF
>.|TRBV6-1|few|TRBJ2-2
TGTGCCAGCAGTAAGAGGGGGAGCGGCACCGGGGAGCTGTTTTTT
CASSKRGSGTGELFF
>.|TRBV6-4|.|TRBJ1-2
TGTGCCAGCAGTGAAGATGGGGGGGTTCTCTATGGCTACACCTTC
CASSEDGGVLYGYTF
>TRBD1|TRBV5-6|.|TRBJ2-3
TGTGCCAGCAGCTTCCTAAGACAGGGGAGCACAGATACGCAGTATTTT
CASSFLRQGSTDTQYF
>.|TRBV7-3|.|TRBJ2-3
TGTGCCAGCAGCGTCAACAGGGTGGGGGATACGCAGTATTTT
CASSVNRVGDTQYF
>.|TRBV7-2|.|TRBJ2-5
TGTGCCAGCAGCTTATACCAGGGGCACCAAGAGACCCAGTACTTC
CASSLYQGHQETQYF
>.|TRBV4-1|.|TRBJ1-1
TGCGCCAGCAGCCAAGACAGGTACACTGAAGCTTTCTTT
CASSQDRYTEAFF
>.|TRBV2|few|TRBJ1-2
TGTGCCAGCAGCCGCGACACGTTTAACTATGGCTACACCTTC
CASSRDTFNYGYTF
>TRBD1|TRBV11-1|.|TRBJ1-4
TGTGCCAGCAGTGATACGAGACAGGGTAGGTCAACTAATGAAAAACTGTTTTTT
CASSDTRQGRSTNEKLFF
>.|TRBV28|few|TRBJ1-1
TGTGCCAGCAGTTTTGTGACAGGTCGCGGGAACACTGAAGCTTTCTTT
CASSFVTGRGNTEAFF
>.|TRBV19|.|TRBJ1-1
TGTGCCAGTAGTGCGAGCGGCGGCACTGAAGCTTTCTTT
CASSASGGTEAFF
>.|TRBV5-1|once|TRBJ2-3
TGCGCCAGCAGCTTCCTCCCGAGCACAGATACGCAGTATTTT
CASSFLPSTDTQYF
>TRBD1|TRBV2|few|TRBJ1-2
TGTGCCAGCAGGCCGGGACAGGGAGGTTATTATGGCTACACCTTC
CASRPGQGGYYGYTF
>TRBD1|TRBV18|.|TRBJ2-1
TGTGCCAGCTCACCACCCACCGGGACAGATATAAACAATGAGCAGTTCTTC
CASSPPTGTDINNEQFF
>.|TRBV5-4|.|TRBJ2-1
TGTGCCAGCAGCCCCCCGCGGGGGCTTTGGGATGAGCAGTTCTTC
CASSPPRGLWDEQFF
>.|TRBV10-1|few|TRBJ1-2
TGCGCCAGCAGTGCACAGGGAAGGGATGGCTACACCTTC
CASSAQGRDGYTF
>TRBD1|TRBV10-3|.|TRBJ1-5
TGTGCCATCAGCCCCGGACAGGGAGACAATCAGCCCCAGCATTTT
CAISPGQGDNQPQHF
>.|TRBV18|.|TRBJ2-1
TGTGCCAGCTCCCGGGACAATGAGCAGTTCTTC
CASSRDNEQFF
>TRBD1|TRBV5-5|.|TRBJ1-1
TGTGCCAGCAGCCGATTTAATTCGAGGACAGGGTACCTCATGAACACTGAAGCTTTCTTT
CASSRFNSRTGYLMNTEAFF
>TRBD1|TRBV25-1|.|TRBJ2-5
TGTGCCAGCAGTATATCCCGGGACAGGGGTCAAGAGACCCAGTACTTC
CASSISRDRGQETQYF
>.|TRBV28|.|TRBJ1-1
TGTGCCAGCGGGACTCCTCTCCCAGCTTTCTTT
CASGTPLPAFF
>.|TRBV7-2|.|TRBJ2-5
TGTGCCAGCAGCTTAGCGCCGGGCCAAGAGACCCAGTACTTC
CASSLAPGQETQYF
>.|TRBV7-3|few|TRBJ2-7
TGTGCCAGCAGCTTAACGGCGGTAGCGAGCGAGCAGTACTTC
CASSLTAVASEQYF
>TRBD1|TRBV5-1|.|TRBJ1-1
TGCGCCAGCGGACAACAGGGGGCCAGGACTGAAGCTTTCTTT
CASGQQGARTEAFF
>TRBD2|TRBV29-1|few|TRBJ2-3
TGCAGCGTTGAACCTCCTCCGGGACTAGCGGGAGCGGAGGATACGCAGTATTTT
CSVEPPPGLAGAEDTQYF
>TRBD2|TRBV4-1|.|TRBJ2-3
TGCGCCAGCAGCCAGACCTCCACTAGCGGGGGACTACATCGTCCTAGCACAGATACGCAGTATTTT
CASSQTSTSGGLHRPSTDTQYF
>.|TRBV18|.|TRBJ2-2
TGTGCCAGCTCACTACTGAACACCGGGGAGCTGTTTTTT
CASSLLNTGELFF
>TRBD1|TRBV18|.|TRBJ1-6
TGTGCCAGCTCACCGGCAGGGGGCGAATCACCCCTCCACTTT
CASSPAGGESPLHF
>.|TRBV2|.|TRBJ2-1
TGTGCCAGCACTAGCCTGGGCTCTTACAATGAGCAGTTCTTC
CASTSLGSYNEQFF
>.|TRBV10-1|once|TRBJ2-7
TGCGCCAGCAGTGGGCAGGGATTGAGGGAGCAGTACTTC
CASSGQGLREQYF
>TRBD1|TRBV5-1|.|TRBJ2-7
TGCGCCAGCAGCTGGGGACAGGGCTACGAGCAGTACTTC
CASSWGQGYEQYF
>TRBD1|TRBV29-1|few|TRBJ2-7
TGCAGCGCCTACGACAGGGACAGGACCTACGAGCAGTACTTC
CSAYDRDRTYEQYF
>TRBD2|TRBV28|.|TRBJ2-5
TGTGCCAGCAGTTTTAGCGGGGCCCAGTACTTC
CASSFSGAQYF
>TRBD2|TRBV15|.|TRBJ2-5
TGTGCCACCAGCAGACTGGACCAGCGGGGGGATTACCAAGAGACCCAGTACTTC
CATSRLDQRGDYQETQYF
>TRBD1|TRBV9|once|TRBJ1-1
TGTGCCAGCAGCGTAGTAGGGGGCGCGGACACTGAAGCTTTCTTT
CASSVVGGADTEAFF
>.|TRBV6-1|few|TRBJ2-1
TGTGCCAGCAGTGAGAGTAGTAGCGGAGGGCGGAGCTCCTACAATGAGCAGTTCTTC
CASSESSSGGRSSYNEQFF
>TRBD1|TRBV9|once|TRBJ1-1
TGTGCCAGCAGCCCGTTTTTGGACAGGGTGAACACTGAAGCTTTCTTT
CASSPFLDRVNTEAFF
>TRBD1|TRBV4-1|.|TRBJ2-6
TGCGCCAGCAGCCAAGGCGGGACAGGGAGCTCTGGGGCCAACGTCCTGACTTTC
CASSQGGTGSSGANVLTF
>.|TRBV10-3|.|TRBJ2-7
TGTGCCATCAAGGAAACAGGTAGTCTGTACGAGCAGTACTTC
CAIKETGSLYEQYF
>TRBD1|TRBV9|.|TRBJ1-1
TGTGCCAGCAGCCGGGACAGAATCATGAACACTGAAGCTTTCTTT
CASSRDRIMNTEAFF